What follows describes a single T cell receptor (beta chain). The antigen remains undetermined. The source of the sample is a study of radiotherapy plus CTLA-4 blockade in lung cancer. The protocol was immunoSEQ multiplex PCR, while the TCRdb copy is restricted to in-frame clones and leaves out a portion. Of over a thousand clones in the sample, approximately 86% were seen once. Notes on the study in general: Following radiotherapy plus ipilimumab, tumor-derived TCR clones expanded in the blood.

The study gave focal radiation plus ipilimumab CTLA-4 blockade to patients with chemo-refractory metastatic non-small-cell lung cancer. The CDR3 runs 16 residues. The germline CDR1 and CDR2 sequences are MGHRA and YSYEKL. The trim removed 0 bases at V and 5 bases at J, leaving 5 bases unmatched. This receptor was taken from a human donor with non-small cell lung cancer who had a complete response to radiotherapy plus ipilimumab. The J gene is TRBJ2-1, the V gene TRBV4-1; 9 bases are a match to TRBD2. This sample comprised tumor tissue, obtained from a patient treated with radiotherapy plus ipilimumab. The CDR3 loop is CASSQDEAGGHNEQFF. DNA for the CDR3: TGCGCCAGCAGCCAAGATGAGGCGGGGGGGCACAATGAGCAGTTCTTC.